The 2 T cell receptor beta chains listed next were all sequenced from one sample in a study of cytomegalovirus exposure and HLA in healthy donors. Repertoires were generated with immunoSEQ multiplex PCR, while TCRdb's copy carries only in-frame clones and drops some. The table records about 330,000 clones, just over 85% of them present only once. Sequencing was carried out using PBMCs. These receptors came from a woman aged 18-35 years in good health and CMV-seronegative.

The count of this clone is one. The chain uses TRBV7-3 and TRBJ2-1; 12 bases fit TRBD2. J lost 10 bases, V lost 4 bases, and 8 bases had no gene match. The germline V gene encodes CDR1 SGHTA and CDR2 FQGTGA. There are 15 residues in the CDR3. CDR3 residues: CASSSLAGGLGEQFF. CDR3 nucleotides: TGTGCCAGCAGCTCTCTAGCGGGAGGGCTTGGGGAGCAGTTCTTC.

V is TRBV11-2 and J is TRBJ2-1, with TRBD2 identical over 12 bases. Germline V gene lookup returns CDR1 SGHAT and CDR2 FQNNGV. Germline trimming cut 5 bases from V and 2 bases from J; bases unmatched to any gene: 1. CDR3 length: 15 residues. The DNA of the CDR3 is TGTGCCAGCAGCAGACTAGCGGGAGCCTACAATGAGCAGTTCTTC. This sequence encodes CASSRLAGAYNEQFF.